These 18 T cell receptor beta chains were sequenced from one sample in a study of cytomegalovirus exposure and HLA in healthy donors. Primers for the PCR totalled 60 Vbeta and 13 Jbeta. Data came from immunoSEQ multiplex PCR; TCRdb stores just in-frame clones and leaves some out. This table holds approximately 140,000 clones. Sequencing used PBMCs. The source is a woman between 45 and 60 years old in good health and CMV-seronegative.

The V call is TRBV7-2, the J call TRBJ2-1, with D possibly matching TRBD2 (6 bases). The germline V gene encodes CDR1 SGHTA and CDR2 FQGNSA. V lost 5 bases and J lost 5, with 13 bases in between. The CDR3 spans 14 residues. The CDR3 nucleotides read TGTGCCAGCAGCCGAGGACTACTAGACAATGAGCAGTTCTTC. Its protein is CASSRGLLDNEQFF. The full variable domain, its missing parts supplied by reference TRBV7-2 and TRBJ2-1, is GAGVSQSPSNKVTEKGKDVELRCDPISGHTALYWYRQSLGQGLEFLIYFQGNSAPDKSGLPSDRFSAERTGGSVSTLTIQRTQQEDSAVYLCASSRGLLDNEQFFGPGTRLTVL.

V and J are TRBV29-1 and TRBJ2-7, with 7 bases lining up with TRBD1. The CDR3 contains 12 residues. Germline-derived CDR1 and CDR2 are SQVTM and ANQGSEA. V shed 5 bases and J 4 bases; nucleotides not matched to a gene: 5. CDR3 coding DNA: TGCAGCGTTCCGGGACAGATGTACGAGCAGTACTTC. It translates to CSVPGQMYEQYF.

The chain combines TRBV7-2 with TRBJ2-7; D might be TRBD1 (6 bases). Germline CDR1 is SGHTA and CDR2 is FQGNSA. Trimming cost V 4 bases and J 3 bases, with 16 bases left between them. The CDR3 sequence is 15 residues long. The CDR3 is CASSSLQSRGYEQYF. The DNA for the CDR3 is TGTGCCAGCAGCTCTCTTCAATCCAGGGGCTACGAGCAGTACTTC.

This chain connects TRBV7-7 to TRBJ2-2; a weak D match, TRBD2 (5 bases). There are 13 residues in the CDR3. Germline CDR1 is SSHAT and CDR2 is FNYEAQ (reference sequence). V was pared by 10 bases and J by 7 bases, with 16 bases between. The CDR3 sequence is CATRALTGGELFF. The CDR3 DNA is TGTGCCACGAGGGCCCTAACGGGCGGGGAGCTGTTTTTT.

The chain is built from TRBV7-2 and TRBJ2-3, with D possibly TRBD2 on 6 matching bases. Per germline, CDR1 SGHTA and CDR2 FQGNSA. The CDR3 loop spans 16 amino acids. V was shortened by 1 base and J by 1 base, with 12 bases between the two germline ends. The CDR3 protein is CASSLGGGEGTDTQYF. CDR3 nucleotides: TGTGCCAGCAGCTTAGGTGGCGGGGAGGGCACAGATACGCAGTATTTT. The full variable domain, its missing parts supplied by reference TRBV7-2 and TRBJ2-3, is GAGVSQSPSNKVTEKGKDVELRCDPISGHTALYWYRQSLGQGLEFLIYFQGNSAPDKSGLPSDRFSAERTGGSVSTLTIQRTQQEDSAVYLCASSLGGGEGTDTQYFGPGTRLTVL.

V gene TRBV28 combines with J gene TRBJ1-5, with a weak D call TRBD1 (5 bases). V lost 1 base and J 8 bases, leaving 12 bases between the germline ends. Germline CDR1 reads MDHEN; CDR2 reads SYDVKM. The CDR3 is made up of 14 amino acids. The CDR3, as DNA: TGTGCCAGCAGTTTATCGGCGGGGCCTAAGCCCCAGCATTTT. This translates into CASSLSAGPKPQHF.

The chain combines TRBV4-1 with TRBJ1-2; no reliable D call. The CDR3 loop spans 13 amino acids. Germline assignment: CDR1 MGHRA and CDR2 YSYEKL. V lost 8 bases, J lost 4 bases, and 14 bases lay in between. The chain's CDR3 is CASREAGPYGYTF. The CDR3 nucleotides are TGCGCCAGCCGCGAGGCGGGTCCCTATGGCTACACCTTC.

The chain is built from TRBV10-2 and TRBJ2-2, with a possible D match to TRBD2 (5 bases). This CDR3 is 14 amino acids long. Germline loops: CDR1 WSHSY, CDR2 SAAADI. The ends were cut back, 0 bases at V and 7 bases at J, with 9 bases in the middle. The CDR3 coding sequence is TGCGCCAGCAGTGAGTCGGGGAGCGGCGGGGAGCTGTTTTTT. Protein product: CASSESGSGGELFF.

V is TRBV4-1 and J is TRBJ2-3; D is perhaps TRBD2 (6 bases). The CDR3 is 14 residues long. Germline loops: CDR1 MGHRA, CDR2 YSYEKL. Trimming removed 4 bases at V and 3 bases at J, with 11 bases between. Here the CDR3 reads CASSLPGSTDTQYF. Written as DNA, the CDR3 is TGCGCCAGCAGCCTGCCCGGGAGTACAGATACGCAGTATTTT.

This rearrangement joins TRBV5-4 to TRBJ2-5, with 9 bases lining up with TRBD2. CDR1 is SGHNT, CDR2 YYREEE, per germline (reference sequence). Trimming took 4 bases from V and 3 from J; bases not matched to a gene: 10. The CDR3 spans 16 residues. CDR3 residues: CASSLQLAGFKETQYF. The CDR3 DNA is TGTGCCAGCAGCCTCCAGCTAGCGGGATTTAAAGAGACCCAGTACTTC.

The chain is built from TRBV19 and TRBJ1-1; D not resolved. Trimming shortened V by 1 base and J by 0 bases, and 9 bases separated the two germline ends. CDR1 and CDR2 from the germline V gene are LNHDA and SQIVND (reference sequence). This CDR3 spans 15 amino acids. The CDR3 here is CASSIVGEMNTEAFF. Here the CDR3 DNA reads TGTGCCAGTAGTATAGTTGGGGAGATGAACACTGAAGCTTTCTTT. Combining the CDR3 with reference TRBV19 and TRBJ1-1 gives the whole variable domain DGGITQSPKYLFRKEGQNVTLSCEQNLNHDAMYWYRQDPGQGLRLIYYSQIVNDFQKGDIAEGYSVSREKKESFPLTVTSAQKNPTAFYLCASSIVGEMNTEAFFGQGTRLTVV.

The V and J genes are TRBV30 and TRBJ2-5, with D possibly TRBD2 on 5 matching bases. Trimming removed 2 bases at V and 1 base at J, with 11 bases between. Germline CDR1 is GTSNPN and CDR2 is SVGIG (reference sequence). The CDR3 has 14 residues. CDR3 sequence: CAWSRIEGQETQYF. In nucleotides, the CDR3 is TGTGCCTGGAGTCGTATTGAGGGCCAAGAGACCCAGTACTTC.

The chain uses TRBV7-9 and TRBJ2-3, with 8 bases matching TRBD2. The junction had 11 bases not matched to a gene; V was cut back by 5 bases and J by 1 base. This CDR3 comprises 17 residues. CDR1 is SEHNR and CDR2 is FQNEAQ in the germline V gene (reference sequence). Here the CDR3 DNA reads TGTGCCAGCAGCCGGACTAGCCTGTTGTCAGGCACAGATACGCAGTATTTT. Protein product: CASSRTSLLSGTDTQYF.

The chain has TRBV5-6 and TRBJ1-2; 9 nucleotides align to TRBD1. The CDR3 totals 15 residues. Germline CDR1 is SGHDT and CDR2 is YYEEEE. The junction had 8 bases not matched to a gene; V was cut back by 2 bases and J by 6 bases. The CDR3 is CASSLPGTGPNGYTF. The CDR3 nucleotides are TGTGCCAGCAGCTTACCCGGGACAGGGCCCAATGGCTACACCTTC. The full variable domain, its missing parts supplied by reference TRBV5-6 and TRBJ1-2, is DAGVTQSPTHLIKTRGQQVTLRCSPKSGHDTVSWYQQALGQGPQFIFQYYEEEERQRGNFPDRFSGHQFPNYSSELNVNALLLGDSALYLCASSLPGTGPNGYTFGSGTRLTVV.

This chain links TRBV18 with TRBJ2-1; 13 nucleotides match TRBD2. Looked up from germline, CDR1 is KGHSH and CDR2 is LQKENI. The CDR3 spans 16 residues. V dropped 6 bases and J dropped 9; count of bases not matched to a gene: 11. The CDR3 DNA sequence: TGTGCCAGCTCGCCCTCCGGGACTAGCGGGGTCCTTGAGCAGTTCTTC. This encodes CASSPSGTSGVLEQFF.

The chain recombines TRBV4-2 with TRBJ2-7; D remains unclear. Trimming pared 1 base from V and 5 bases from J, leaving 15 bases between. Per germline, CDR1 LGHNA and CDR2 YNFKEQ. The CDR3 runs to 15 residues. The CDR3 reads CASSQGVSPFDEQYF. Written as DNA, the CDR3 is TGTGCCAGCAGCCAAGGGGTTAGCCCATTCGACGAGCAGTACTTC.

The rearrangement links TRBV4-2 to TRBJ1-2; maybe TRBD1 (5 bases). The germline V gene has CDR1 LGHNA and CDR2 YNFKEQ. V shed 0 bases and J shed 8 bases, with 10 bases lying between them. The CDR3 contains 13 residues. In nucleotides, the CDR3 is TGTGCCAGCAGCCAAGAGTATCAGGGCGGCTACACCTTC. This encodes CASSQEYQGGYTF.

This chain links TRBV4-1 with TRBJ2-5, with 8 bases identical to TRBD1. The J call may be incorrect, as the DNA end agrees better with TRBJ2-7. CDR1 is MGHRA and CDR2 is YSYEKL in the germline V gene. This CDR3 region has 18 residues. In nucleotides, the CDR3 is TGCGCCAGCAGCGTGAGACAGGGGCTTCAGCTAATCTCCTACGAGCAGTACTTC. Amino acids: CASSVRQGLQLISYEQYF.